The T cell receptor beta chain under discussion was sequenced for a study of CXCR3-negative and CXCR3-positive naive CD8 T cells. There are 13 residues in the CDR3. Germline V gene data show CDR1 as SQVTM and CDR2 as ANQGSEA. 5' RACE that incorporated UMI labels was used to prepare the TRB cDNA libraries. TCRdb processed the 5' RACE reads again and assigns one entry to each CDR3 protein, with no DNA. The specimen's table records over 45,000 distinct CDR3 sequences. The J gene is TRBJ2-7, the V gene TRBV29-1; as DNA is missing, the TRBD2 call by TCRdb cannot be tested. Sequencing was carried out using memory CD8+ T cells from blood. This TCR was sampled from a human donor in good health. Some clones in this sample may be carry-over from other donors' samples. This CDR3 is CSGGGTASYEQYF.